The rows below give T cell receptor beta chains drawn from one sample of a study of CD8+CD57+ T cells in acquired aplastic anemia. TCRdb ran MiXCR on the reads and lists one entry per CDR3 protein. The profile covers about 180,000 distinct CDR3 sequences, with 40% to 50% appearing a single time and roughly 1.1% taken by the ten largest. The sequenced sample consisted of sorted CD4+, CD8+, or CD8+CD57+ T cells (not recorded which) from PBMCs. The receptors come from a human donor with aplastic anemia. The CDR3 runs from the conserved cysteine through the conserved F or W.

length	V	CDR3
15	TRBV6-1	CASRDSHYSNQPQHF
16	TRBV3-1	CASSPERTGRGYGYTF
14	TRBV15	CATSRASARDEQFF
13	TRBV7-9	CASRQNANEKLFF
14	TRBV10-3	CAISPGLAFHEQYF
14	TRBV9	CASSPGQANSPLHF
16	TRBV20-1	CSASPSGTSSYYEQYF
11	TRBV20-1	CSASQGYEAFF
14	TRBV27	CASKSGTDLYEQYF
18	TRBV11-1	CASSDYRGEGSYNSPLHF
13	TRBV10-3	CAISEGGRGWQYF
13	TRBV18	CASSSIGREELFF
13	TRBV7-9	CASSRDRLDGYTF
17	TRBV6-5	CASSYLSLDRFNQPRHF
12	TRBV7-4	CASSPGSREQFF
15	TRBV2	CASRGLAGGQETQYF
16	TRBV19	CASSIDARRLRNEQFF
14	TRBV4-3	CASSLTGQTGTQYF
17	TRBV5-4	CASSLTTGSPTGNTIYF
12	TRBV10-3	CATPVYNSPLHF
14	TRBV19	CASRKTGSGNTIYF
12	TRBV29-1	CSVAGSDYEQYF
13	TRBV9	CASSVGQGYGYTF
18	TRBV7-2	CASSLVAGASSVYNEQFF
14	TRBV28	CASSGRQGRDEQYF
13	TRBV29-1	CSVEGTSGGLQYF
14	TRBV11-3	CASSLLGRENEQYF
14	TRBV7-2	CASSFASGSGTQYF
12	TRBV7-9	CALGTGTDEQYF
16	TRBV24-1	CATSDAGPGEYNEQFF
15	TRBV6-1	CASSEAPRSGNTIYF
17	TRBV27	CASSPPGNGPNTGELFF
18	TRBV5-1	CASSFGHQGYRNTGELFF
16	TRBV14	CASSQLATGGSYGYTF
15	TRBV18	CASSPRTEAGEKLFF
15	TRBV12-3/TRBV12-4	CASSFILSGANVLTF